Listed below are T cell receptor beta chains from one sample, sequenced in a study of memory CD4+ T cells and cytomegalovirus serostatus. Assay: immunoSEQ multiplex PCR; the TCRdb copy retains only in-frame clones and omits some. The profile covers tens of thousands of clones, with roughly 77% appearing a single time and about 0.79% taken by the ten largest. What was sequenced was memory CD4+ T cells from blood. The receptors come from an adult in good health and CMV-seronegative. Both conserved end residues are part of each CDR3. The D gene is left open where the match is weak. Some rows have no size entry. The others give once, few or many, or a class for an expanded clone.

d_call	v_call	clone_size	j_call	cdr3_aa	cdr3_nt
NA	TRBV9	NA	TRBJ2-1	CASSGQPGFRYNEQFF	TGTGCCAGCAGCGGCCAGCCAGGGTTCCGATACAATGAGCAGTTCTTC
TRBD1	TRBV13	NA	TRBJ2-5	CASSLSGGLETQYF	TGTGCCAGCAGCTTATCAGGGGGATTAGAGACCCAGTACTTC
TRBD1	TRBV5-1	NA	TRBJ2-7	CASSWGTADYYEQYF	TGCGCCAGCAGCTGGGGGACAGCCGATTACTACGAGCAGTACTTC
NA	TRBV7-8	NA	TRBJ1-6	CASSRVDSPLHF	TGTGCCAGCAGCCGAGTTGATTCACCCCTCCACTTT
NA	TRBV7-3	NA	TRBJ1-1	CASSPDGNTEAFF	TGTGCCAGCAGCCCGGACGGGAACACTGAAGCTTTCTTT
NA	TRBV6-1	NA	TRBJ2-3	CASSEKGSTDTQYF	TGTGCCAGCAGTGAAAAGGGCAGCACAGATACGCAGTATTTT
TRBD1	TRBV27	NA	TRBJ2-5	CASSSAGTGERGTQYF	TGTGCCAGCAGTTCCGCCGGGACAGGCGAACGGGGGACCCAGTACTTC
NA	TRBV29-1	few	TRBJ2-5	CSAAARIQETQYF	TGCAGCGCCGCGGCGCGGATCCAAGAGACCCAGTACTTC
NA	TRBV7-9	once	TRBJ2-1	CAAYQGKGYNEQFF	TGTGCCGCCTACCAGGGGAAGGGGTACAATGAGCAGTTCTTC
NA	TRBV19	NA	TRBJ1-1	CATGQYVNTEAFF	TGTGCCACAGGACAGTATGTGAACACTGAAGCTTTCTTT
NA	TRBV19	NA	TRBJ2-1	CASSRTRVPEQFF	TGTGCCAGTAGTCGAACCAGGGTACCTGAGCAGTTCTTC
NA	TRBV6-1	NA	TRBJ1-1	CASSGERYAEAFF	TGTGCCAGTTCCGGGGAGCGGTACGCTGAAGCTTTCTTT
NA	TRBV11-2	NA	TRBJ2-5	CASSSTAPAAVGYF	TGTGCCAGCAGCTCGACAGCTCCGGCCGCTGTCGGGTACTTC
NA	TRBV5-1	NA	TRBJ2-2	CASNPDTNTGELFF	TGCGCCAGCAACCCGGACACGAACACCGGGGAGCTGTTTTTT
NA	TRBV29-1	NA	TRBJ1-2	CSVLGTGFYGYTF	TGCAGCGTCTTAGGGACGGGTTTCTATGGCTACACCTTC
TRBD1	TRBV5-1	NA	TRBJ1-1	CASSPREGGNTEAFF	TGCGCCAGCAGCCCCCGGGAAGGGGGCAACACTGAAGCTTTCTTT
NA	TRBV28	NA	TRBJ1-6	CASSSPLQGPLHF	TGTGCCAGCAGTTCTCCTTTACAGGGACCCCTCCACTTT
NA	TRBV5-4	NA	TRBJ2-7	CASSDDREYYEQYF	TGTGCCAGCAGTGATGACAGAGAATACTACGAGCAGTACTTC
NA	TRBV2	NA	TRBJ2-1	CASRWGASLDEQFF	TGTGCCAGCAGATGGGGGGCTAGTCTCGATGAGCAGTTCTTC
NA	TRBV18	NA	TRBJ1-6	CASAAQGDSPLHF	TGTGCCAGCGCCGCACAGGGAGATTCACCCCTCCACTTT
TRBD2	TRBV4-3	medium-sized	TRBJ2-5	CASSQGLEETQYF	TGCGCCAGCAGCCAGGGACTAGAAGAGACCCAGTACTTC
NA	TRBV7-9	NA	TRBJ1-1	CASSHASGIGTEAFF	TGTGCCAGCAGCCACGCTTCAGGGATCGGCACTGAAGCTTTCTTT
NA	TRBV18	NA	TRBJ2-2	CASSLGVSFTGELFF	TGTGCCAGCTCCCTCGGAGTGTCGTTCACCGGGGAGCTGTTTTTT
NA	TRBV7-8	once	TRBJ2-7	CASSSRTDPYEQYF	TGTGCCAGCAGCTCGAGGACCGACCCCTACGAGCAGTACTTC
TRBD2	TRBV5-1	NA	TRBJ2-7	CASRSGGGMTYEQYF	TGCGCCAGCCGTTCTGGGGGAGGGATGACCTACGAGCAGTACTTC
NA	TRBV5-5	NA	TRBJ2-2	CASSLLGVNTGELFF	TGTGCCAGCAGCTTGCTAGGGGTGAACACCGGGGAGCTGTTTTTT
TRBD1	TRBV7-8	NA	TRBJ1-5	CASSPRQGINQPQHF	TGTGCCAGCAGCCCAAGACAGGGGATAAATCAGCCCCAGCATTTT
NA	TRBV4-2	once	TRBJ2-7	CASSQGGSNYEQYF	TGTGCCAGCAGCCAAGGGGGGTCCAACTACGAGCAGTACTTC
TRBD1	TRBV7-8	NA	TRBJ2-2	CASSFLGDRVELRNTGELFF	TGTGCCAGCAGCTTCTTAGGGGACAGGGTTGAATTAAGGAACACCGGGGAGCTGTTTTTT
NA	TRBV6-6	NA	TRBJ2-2	CASRKIQGSGELFF	TGTGCCAGCAGAAAAATCCAGGGGTCCGGGGAGCTGTTTTTT
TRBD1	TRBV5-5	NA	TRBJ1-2	CASSFSGQGNGYTF	TGTGCCAGCAGCTTTTCGGGACAGGGTAATGGCTACACCTTC
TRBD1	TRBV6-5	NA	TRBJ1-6	CASSQQGMGNSPLHF	TGTGCCAGCAGTCAACAGGGGATGGGGAATTCACCCCTCCACTTT
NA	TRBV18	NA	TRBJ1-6	CASSPAPLNSPLHF	TGTGCCAGCTCACCAGCCCCCCTGAATTCACCCCTCCACTTT
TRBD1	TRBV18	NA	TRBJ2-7	CASSPRQGYEQYF	TGTGCCAGCTCACCCCGACAGGGCTACGAGCAGTACTTC
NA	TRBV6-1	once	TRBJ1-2	CASSGGHSYYGYTF	TGTGCCAGCAGTGGCGGACATTCTTACTATGGCTACACCTTC
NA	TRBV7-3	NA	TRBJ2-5	CASSRSTGLQETQYF	TGTGCCAGCAGCCGATCGACTGGACTCCAAGAGACCCAGTACTTC
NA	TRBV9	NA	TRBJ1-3	CASSESVTRQDTIYF	TGTGCCAGCAGCGAAAGTGTAACCCGGCAGGACACCATATATTTT